What follows describes a single T cell receptor (beta chain). Its cognate antigen is unknown. Trimming pared 8 bases from V and 8 bases from J, leaving 13 bases between. Per germline, CDR1 MNHNY and CDR2 SVGAGI (reference sequence). CDR3 length equals 12 residues. The data stem from a study of cytomegalovirus exposure and HLA in healthy donors. General observations from the study: It was shown in a later analysis that HLA-associated TCR beta chains were more clonally expanded than other, equally common chains. Confirmation was obtained in vitro that a few CMV-associated chains are specific for CMV antigens.

Both 60 Vbeta primers and 13 Jbeta primers went into the PCR. Data came from immunoSEQ multiplex PCR; TCRdb stores just in-frame clones and leaves some out. Of around 64,000 clones listed, 65% to 90% were seen once; the top ten hold about 11%. This rearrangement joins TRBV6-6 to TRBJ1-5; the D gene is possibly TRBD1 (5 bases). The sequence was collected from a female donor in good health and CMV-seronegative. Sequences were obtained from PBMCs. The CDR3 region is CASLRGGEPQHF. Written as DNA, the CDR3 is TGTGCCAGCCTCCGGGGGGGGGAGCCCCAGCATTTT.